This T cell receptor (beta chain) stems from a study of molecular identifiers for immune sequencing clone quantification. Study-wide context: Four portions were sequenced after RNA from roughly 20,000 or 100,000 naive CD8 cells was split five ways in replicates. Overall study findings and caveats: Over 99% of CMV-specific effector molecules, but under 1% of naive ones, were in clones above 20 copies.

With 0 bases removed from V and 2 bases from J, the gap between germline ends came to 9 bases. Germline V lookup: CDR1 LGHNA, CDR2 YSLEER. The CDR3 runs 15 residues. In preparing bulk TCR libraries, previously described methods and listed TCR primers were used. TCRdb independently ran MiXCR on the PCR reads; one entry per CDR3 protein. The sample yields approximately 590,000 distinct CDR3 sequences, roughly 23% seen once. As concerns this clonotype: Its cognate antigen is unknown.

The sample was naive CD8+ T cells from blood, with Jurkat cell RNA spiked in. Subset specified: FACS-sorted CD8+CD4-CCR7+CD45RA+ naive T cells. The origin of this receptor is a human donor in good health. Some libraries in this study had Jurkat cell RNA spiked in. The V and J genes are TRBV4-3 and TRBJ2-3; D not resolved. Written as DNA, the CDR3 is TGCGCCAGCAGCCAAGATTGGCGCTCCACAGATACGCAGTATTTT. As protein: CASSQDWRSTDTQYF.